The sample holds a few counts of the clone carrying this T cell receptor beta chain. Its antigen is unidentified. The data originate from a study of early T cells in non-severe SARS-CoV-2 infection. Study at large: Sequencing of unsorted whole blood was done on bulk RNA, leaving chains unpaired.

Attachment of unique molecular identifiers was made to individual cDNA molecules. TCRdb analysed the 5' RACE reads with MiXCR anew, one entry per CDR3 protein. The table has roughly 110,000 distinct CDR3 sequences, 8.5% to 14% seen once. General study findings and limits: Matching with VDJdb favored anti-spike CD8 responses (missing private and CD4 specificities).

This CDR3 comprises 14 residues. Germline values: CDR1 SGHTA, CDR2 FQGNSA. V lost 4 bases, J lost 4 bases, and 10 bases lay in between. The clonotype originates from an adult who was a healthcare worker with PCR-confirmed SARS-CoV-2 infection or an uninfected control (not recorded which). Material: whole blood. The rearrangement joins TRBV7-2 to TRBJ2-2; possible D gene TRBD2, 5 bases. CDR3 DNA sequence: TGTGCCAGCAGCTCGAGTACTAGCACCGGGGAGCTGTTTTTT. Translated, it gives CASSSSTSTGELFF.